The T cell receptor beta chain described here comes from a study of blood T cell repertoires in COVID-19. In germline, CDR1 is LGHDT, CDR2 YNNKEL (reference sequence). This CDR3 region has 16 residues. V dropped 1 base and J dropped 5; count of bases not matched to a gene: 8. Method: immunoSEQ multiplex PCR; TCRdb's copy keeps in-frame clones and lacks some. The sample lists approximately 230,000 clones, approximately 84% occurring once. V and J are TRBV3-1 (or the pseudogene TRBV3-2) and TRBJ2-1; TRBD2 matches 7 bases. This receptor was identified in a man in his forties who had recovered from COVID-19. The sample consisted of PBMCs or T cells enriched from blood (not recorded which). CDR3 protein: CASSQATLASHNEQFF. In nucleotides, the CDR3 is TGTGCCAGCAGCCAAGCAACACTAGCGTCTCACAATGAGCAGTTCTTC.